This T cell receptor (beta chain) came from a study of T cell repertoires in cytomegalovirus infection. Overall study context: Public TCR beta signature analysis indicated the presence of both CMV infection and matching HLA type.

MiXCR was run by TCRdb on the reads, yielding one entry per CDR3 protein. Among fewer than 550,000 distinct CDR3 sequences listed, 16% were seen once. The CDR3 is 12 amino acids. Germline loops: CDR1 SGHAT, CDR2 FQNNGV. Trimming took off 5 bases at V and 2 bases at J, with 7 bases between the two ends. Notes on this clonotype: Without the conserved terminal phenylalanine or tryptophan, this CDR3 likely stems from a read error.

Source material: CD8+ T cells from PBMCs. The clonotype comes from a human donor in good health (CMV status not recorded). Some clones in this sample may be carry-over from other donors' samples. The chain employs TRBV11-2 and TRBJ2-7, with a possible D match to TRBD1 (5 bases). CDR3 loop: CASSLGAYEQYL. For the CDR3, the DNA is TGTGCCAGCAGCCTAGGGGCCTACGAGCAGTACTTA.